This T cell receptor beta chain originates from a study of shared clonotypes between healthy human individuals. Study observations and caveats: An anticipated effect of sequencing depth on clonotype sharing among donors was recognized. Donor scarcity curtailed the genetic and exposure-history diversity represented herein. Unshared clonotypes carried lower generation probabilities than those common to all four donors.

Remarks on this clone: Its antigen is as yet unknown.

The V end lost 6 bases, the J end lost 3 bases, and 11 bases lay between the germline ends. CDR1 and CDR2 (germline): LNHDA, SQIVND (reference sequence). This CDR3 comprises 14 residues. Original processing notes: Quality scores were absent from the junction-only immunoSEQ sequences, so filtering differed. Measured with immunoSEQ multiplex PCR; TCRdb has only the in-frame clones, and not every one. The V and J calls and clone size were taken over from that table, and D and trimming were inferred from the DNA. The sample yields 950,000 to 1,300,000 clones, under 80% seen once. The material sequenced was memory CD4+ T cells sorted from blood. Subset here: CD45RA-negative fraction. The chain has TRBV19 and TRBJ1-4; tentatively, D is TRBD1 (5 bases). The TCR sequence derives from a man between 18 and 35 years old in good health. The CDR3, as DNA: TGTGCCAGTAGAATGACAGCGCCTAATGAAAAACTGTTTTTT. Translation: CASRMTAPNEKLFF.